The clone carrying this T cell receptor beta chain was seen a single time. The data originate from a study of blood T cell repertoires in COVID-19. About the research overall: The analysed material was cDNA or gDNA that came from T cells, B-cell-depleted T cells, or PBMCs.

This CDR3 region has 11 residues. V was trimmed by 1 base and J by 6 bases, leaving 5 bases between them. The germline gives CDR1 SGHDT, CDR2 YYEEEE. Under the authors' procedure: From reference gene primer amplification, estimates of nucleated cell counts were derived. Method: immunoSEQ multiplex PCR; TCRdb's copy keeps in-frame clones and lacks some. V and J calls and clone size follow that table, whereas D and trimming were derived from the DNA. The table lists some 40,000 clones, more than 70% of them singletons. Sequenced input: peripheral blood. The J gene is TRBJ2-7, the V gene TRBV5-6; no firm D call. The receptor was derived from a human donor in a cohort sampled during active COVID-19. CDR3 DNA: TGTGCCAGCAGCTTGAATCTCGAGCAGTACTTC. Translated: CASSLNLEQYF.